This TCR beta chain comes out of a study of blood T cells in healthy people across ages (dated by TCRdb to 2013 to 2016). For context, the study as a whole: In model experiments, roughly one uniquely barcoded TCR beta cDNA molecule per two T cells was captured by template switching. The donors were split into four age groups: young (average about 16 years), middle-aged (roughly 40), aged (more than 60) and long-lived (approximately 80). To track age-related changes in TCR beta repertoire diversity, the study relied on deep sequencing normalized with unique cDNA molecular identifiers. Two additional independent replicas of 1 million unique cDNA reads from the same blood draw were analyzed for two donors (one aged 18 to 29 and one aged 80 or older). To avoid experimental bias, donors of different ages were spread randomly across the sequencing lanes.

Donors were roughly 40 systemically healthy Caucasian individuals from Russia aged roughly 6 to 90 years. Approximately 9 milliliters of peripheral blood were collected from each donor into EDTA-treated Vacutainer tubes. Ficoll-Paque density-gradient centrifugation was used to isolate PBMCs, with at least 7 million per sample. Trizol reagent was used to extract total RNA from PBMCs, with at least 5.5 micrograms per sample. For every donor, an aliquot of PBMCs went through flow cytometry to measure the percentages of naive CD45RAhigh/CD27high T cells. Library preparation employed 5' RACE. The data were produced on an Illumina HiSeq 2500. A second PCR of about 7 to 12 cycles was run with a J-beta primer mix and a sample-barcoded 5' primer. A template-switch 5' adaptor carrying 12 random nucleotides introduced a unique molecular identifier onto each TCR beta cDNA molecule. Each sample yielded at least 3 million CDR3-containing paired-end reads. First-strand cDNA was synthesized from all RNA with the Mint cDNA synthesis kit, primed by a TRBC-specific oligonucleotide. Following uracil-DNA glycosylase treatment, all cDNA underwent a first 18-cycle PCR with the universal primers M1SS and BC2_uni_R. The study's processing was this. For normalization, 1 million high-quality reads were randomly selected from each sample, with every read carrying a distinct molecular identifier. Instead of being binned into consensus sequences, reads with shared molecular identifiers were discarded. MiTCR, set to a Q25 quality threshold and the strictest error-elimination algorithm, was used for CDR3 identification, clonotype clustering and error correction. A nonparametric unseen species model using Euler transformation provided a lower-bound estimate of total TCR beta diversity. Through fastp at Q25 and MiXCR, TCRdb rebuilt clones from the public reads, retaining in-frame beta chains. Rows with one shared CDR3 protein collapse into an entry with the most common genes and DNA. These V and J calls originate from TCRdb's pipeline instead of the authors' own analysis. This sample holds 1.6 million or so distinct CDR3 sequences; 30% to 40% were observed only once. Together, the top ten hold approximately 10% of the sample.

Points the paper makes about the study in general: Because donor CMV infection status was unknown, age-related changes in expanded clonotypes were potentially confounded. Conclusive comparison of naive and antigen-experienced compartments was prevented by the profiling of bulk unsorted PBMCs. A strong correlation was found between observed TCR beta diversity and the percentage of naive T cells measured by flow cytometry. Estimates of total diversity based on one million sequenced T cells were considered lower bounds and underestimates. The long-lived group showed more naive CD4+ T cells, fewer expanded clones and increased TCR diversity than the aged group, suggesting age selection. As age increased, observed TCR beta diversity per million T cells dropped in a roughly linear way, and a significant reduction was already evident by age around 41.

Per the germline V gene (reference sequence), SEHNR is the CDR1 and FQNEAQ is the CDR2. Trimming accounts for 1 base at V and 10 bases at J, while the number of junction bases matched to no gene is 13. From the cysteine through the phenylalanine, the CDR3 covers 15 amino acids. Only the CDR3 part of the read is kept: 45 bases, read in frame from the first base. For this clonotype: What antigen it recognizes has not been identified. No base qualities exist here, and no much larger clone lies one base off it.

The clonotype originates from a woman in her twenties or thirties in good health. The sequence is built from TRBV7-9 and TRBJ2-7, and 7 junction bases match TRBD1. Sequencing input: blood. CDR3 protein: CASSLDLQGMEAQYF. The DNA sequence is given as TGTGCCAGCAGCTTAGACTTACAGGGGATGGAGGCCCAGTACTTC.